A selection of T cell receptor beta chains follows, all from one sample in a study of blood T cell repertoires in COVID-19. Produced via immunoSEQ multiplex PCR; TCRdb's table is partial and in-frame only. The profile shows 200,000 to 250,000 clones, about 85% of them singletons. Source material: PBMCs or T cells enriched from blood (not recorded which). These TCRs come from a man aged 35 to 55 who had recovered from COVID-19. The CDR3 runs from the conserved cysteine through the conserved F or W. The order of the fields is J gene, V gene, D gene, clone size, CDR3 protein, CDR3 DNA. D genes are given only for firm matches. The size of a clone is reported for some rows only, either as once, few or many, or as a class for expanded clones.

j_gene: TRBJ2-7; v_gene: TRBV11-3; d_gene: TRBD2; abundance: .; CDR3aa: CASSLDWGTSGSYEQYF; CDR3nt: TGTGCCAGCAGCTTAGATTGGGGGACTAGCGGGTCCTACGAGCAGTACTTC
j_gene: TRBJ1-6; v_gene: TRBV30; d_gene: .; abundance: .; CDR3aa: CAWSVVSSPLHF; CDR3nt: TGTGCCTGGAGTGTAGTTAGTTCACCCCTCCACTTT
j_gene: TRBJ2-1; v_gene: TRBV7-3; d_gene: .; abundance: .; CDR3aa: CASITPGSLHYNEQFF; CDR3nt: TGTGCCAGCATCACCCCTGGGAGTCTTCATTACAATGAGCAGTTCTTC
j_gene: TRBJ1-2; v_gene: TRBV18; d_gene: TRBD1; abundance: once; CDR3aa: CASSGDRNYGYTF; CDR3nt: TGTGCCAGCTCAGGGGACAGAAACTATGGCTACACCTTC
j_gene: TRBJ2-7; v_gene: TRBV7-2; d_gene: TRBD2; abundance: .; CDR3aa: CASSSLGLAGLYEQYF; CDR3nt: TGTGCCAGCAGCTCCCTGGGGCTAGCGGGACTCTACGAGCAGTACTTC
j_gene: TRBJ2-2; v_gene: TRBV25-1; d_gene: .; abundance: .; CDR3aa: CASSELEFDTGELFF; CDR3nt: TGTGCCAGCAGTGAATTAGAGTTCGACACCGGGGAGCTGTTTTTT
j_gene: TRBJ1-1; v_gene: TRBV7-9; d_gene: .; abundance: .; CDR3aa: CASSLMRENTEAFF; CDR3nt: TGTGCCAGCAGCTTAATGCGGGAGAACACTGAAGCTTTCTTT
j_gene: TRBJ2-3; v_gene: TRBV5-1; d_gene: TRBD2; abundance: .; CDR3aa: CASRTSGRALDTQYF; CDR3nt: TGCGCCAGCCGCACTAGCGGGAGGGCCTTAGATACGCAGTATTTT
j_gene: TRBJ1-5; v_gene: TRBV5-6; d_gene: .; abundance: .; CDR3aa: CASSKGYSGNQPQHF; CDR3nt: TGTGCCAGCAGCAAGGGGTATTCGGGCAATCAGCCCCAGCATTTT
j_gene: TRBJ1-2; v_gene: TRBV5-6; d_gene: .; abundance: .; CDR3aa: CASSLGPSGGYTF; CDR3nt: TGTGCCAGCAGCCTGGGCCCCAGTGGTGGCTACACCTTC
j_gene: TRBJ2-2; v_gene: TRBV27; d_gene: TRBD2; abundance: .; CDR3aa: CASILGTSGNLNTGELFF; CDR3nt: TGTGCCAGCATCCTCGGGACTAGCGGGAATTTGAACACCGGGGAGCTGTTTTTT
j_gene: TRBJ1-4; v_gene: TRBV6-6; d_gene: TRBD1; abundance: .; CDR3aa: CASSYATGGTNEKLFF; CDR3nt: TGTGCCAGCAGTTACGCGACAGGGGGTACTAATGAAAAACTGTTTTTT
j_gene: TRBJ1-2; v_gene: TRBV6-1; d_gene: .; abundance: .; CDR3aa: CASRETRDSGYTF; CDR3nt: TGTGCCAGCAGGGAAACCCGAGACAGTGGCTACACCTTC
j_gene: TRBJ2-7; v_gene: TRBV5-1; d_gene: .; abundance: .; CDR3aa: CASSLDRYEQYF; CDR3nt: TGCGCCAGCAGCTTGGATCGCTACGAGCAGTACTTC
j_gene: TRBJ2-2; v_gene: TRBV7-2; d_gene: TRBD1; abundance: .; CDR3aa: CAIVLGTGSTGELFF; CDR3nt: TGTGCCATCGTCCTTGGGACAGGGAGCACCGGGGAGCTGTTTTTT
j_gene: TRBJ2-1; v_gene: TRBV7-2; d_gene: TRBD1; abundance: .; CDR3aa: CASSFSGGRNEQFF; CDR3nt: TGTGCCAGCAGCTTTTCAGGGGGTAGGAATGAGCAGTTCTTC
j_gene: TRBJ2-3; v_gene: TRBV28; d_gene: TRBD2; abundance: .; CDR3aa: CASSSGLAGGLSSTDTQYF; CDR3nt: TGTGCCAGCTCCTCGGGACTAGCGGGAGGACTATCTAGCACAGATACGCAGTATTTT
j_gene: TRBJ1-3; v_gene: TRBV5-1; d_gene: .; abundance: .; CDR3aa: CASSLGAISGNTIYF; CDR3nt: TGCGCCAGCAGCTTGGGGGCGATATCTGGAAACACCATATATTTT
j_gene: TRBJ1-2; v_gene: TRBV18; d_gene: .; abundance: .; CDR3aa: CASLAGNPGGYTF; CDR3nt: TGTGCCAGTTTGGCAGGGAACCCTGGCGGCTACACCTTC
j_gene: TRBJ2-2; v_gene: TRBV30; d_gene: TRBD2; abundance: .; CDR3aa: CALLPGLGNTGELFF; CDR3nt: TGTGCCCTCCTACCGGGACTAGGGAACACCGGGGAGCTGTTTTTT
j_gene: TRBJ2-3; v_gene: TRBV7-7; d_gene: .; abundance: .; CDR3aa: CASSFSGAPTDTQYF; CDR3nt: TGTGCTAGCAGCTTTTCAGGGGCCCCCACAGATACGCAGTATTTT
j_gene: TRBJ2-2; v_gene: TRBV19; d_gene: TRBD1; abundance: .; CDR3aa: CASKDGDRGFSGELFF; CDR3nt: TGTGCCAGTAAGGACGGGGACAGGGGCTTTTCCGGGGAGCTGTTTTTT
j_gene: TRBJ2-3; v_gene: TRBV27; d_gene: TRBD2; abundance: .; CDR3aa: CASSLSRTSGTSTQYF; CDR3nt: TGTGCCAGCAGTTTATCGCGGACTAGCGGGACAAGTACGCAGTATTTT
j_gene: TRBJ1-2; v_gene: TRBV5-8; d_gene: TRBD1; abundance: .; CDR3aa: CASSLVAGGIGYTF; CDR3nt: TGTGCCAGCAGCTTGGTGGCAGGGGGCATAGGCTACACCTTC
j_gene: TRBJ2-7; v_gene: TRBV7-2; d_gene: .; abundance: .; CDR3aa: CASSSRVGTLLPYEQYF; CDR3nt: TGTGCCAGCAGCTCGAGGGTCGGCACCCTTTTGCCCTACGAGCAGTACTTC
j_gene: TRBJ2-7; v_gene: TRBV28; d_gene: TRBD2; abundance: .; CDR3aa: CASSSPWTSGIVLDEQYF; CDR3nt: TGTGCCAGCAGTTCCCCCTGGACTAGCGGGATAGTCCTGGACGAGCAGTACTTC
j_gene: TRBJ2-7; v_gene: TRBV6-7; d_gene: TRBD2; abundance: .; CDR3aa: CASPKTDSGRASRSYEQYF; CDR3nt: TGTGCCAGTCCCAAGACAGATAGCGGGAGGGCCTCTAGATCCTACGAGCAGTACTTC
j_gene: TRBJ2-7; v_gene: TRBV4-1; d_gene: .; abundance: .; CDR3aa: CASSQEQTYFAYEQYF; CDR3nt: TGCGCCAGCAGCCAAGAACAGACCTACTTTGCCTACGAGCAGTACTTC
j_gene: TRBJ1-1; v_gene: TRBV5-4; d_gene: TRBD1; abundance: .; CDR3aa: CASSHRQGPLTEAFF; CDR3nt: TGTGCCAGCAGTCATAGACAGGGCCCCCTCACTGAAGCTTTCTTT
j_gene: TRBJ2-5; v_gene: TRBV18; d_gene: .; abundance: .; CDR3aa: CASSPTGSRETQYF; CDR3nt: TGTGCCAGCTCACCGACGGGGTCCAGGGAGACCCAGTACTTC
j_gene: TRBJ1-5; v_gene: TRBV13; d_gene: .; abundance: .; CDR3aa: CASSLGAYQPQHF; CDR3nt: TGTGCCAGCAGCTTGGGGGCTTATCAGCCCCAGCATTTT
j_gene: TRBJ1-4; v_gene: TRBV4-1; d_gene: TRBD1; abundance: .; CDR3aa: CASSQEKWTGRLEKLFF; CDR3nt: TGCGCCAGCAGCCAAGAAAAGTGGACAGGGCGGCTGGAAAAACTGTTTTTT
j_gene: TRBJ2-7; v_gene: TRBV30; d_gene: .; abundance: once; CDR3aa: CAWSVSRELKDEQYF; CDR3nt: TGTGCCTGGAGTGTATCTCGGGAGTTGAAGGACGAGCAGTACTTC
j_gene: TRBJ1-2; v_gene: TRBV6-1; d_gene: .; abundance: .; CDR3aa: CASSEAWTGFTGYTF; CDR3nt: TGTGCCAGCAGTGAAGCCTGGACGGGGTTCACTGGCTACACCTTC
j_gene: TRBJ1-2; v_gene: TRBV30; d_gene: .; abundance: .; CDR3aa: CAWSSQRDGRFPNYGYTF; CDR3nt: TGTGCCTGGAGTTCCCAACGGGACGGGAGATTCCCTAACTATGGCTACACCTTC